This T cell receptor (beta chain) was profiled in a study of CD8+CD57+ T cells in acquired aplastic anemia. At the level of the study: Quantities of DNA derived from sorted CD4+ and CD8+ cells averaged 3.2 ug.

This clonotype was counted many times. CDR3 and TCR beta VDJ profiling relied on genomic DNA as the template. MiXCR, applied by TCRdb to the reads, yields one record per CDR3 protein. The sample contains 310,000 or so distinct CDR3 sequences, about three fifths of which appear only once. CD8+CD57+ cell expansion, shown by flow cytometry, had occurred in the patients selected for sequencing. Germline values: CDR1 SGHRS, CDR2 YFSETQ. This CDR3 region has 14 residues. Trimming stripped 2 bases from V and 2 bases from J, with 10 bases between. Sequencing was performed on sorted CD4+, CD8+, or CD8+CD57+ T cells (not recorded which) from PBMCs. The chain recombines TRBV5-1 with TRBJ1-1, with D perhaps TRBD1 (6 bases). The receptor comes from a human donor with aplastic anemia. The CDR3 DNA reads as TGCGCCAGCAGCTTTGGACAGTCTAACACTGAAGCTTTCTTT. Its translation is CASSFGQSNTEAFF. Complete variable domain (other parts from reference TRBV5-1 and TRBJ1-1): KAGVTQTPRYLIKTRGQQVTLSCSPISGHRSVSWYQQTPGQGLQFLFEYFSETQRNKGNFPGRFSGRQFSNSRSEMNVSTLELGDSALYLCASSFGQSNTEAFFGQGTRLTVV.